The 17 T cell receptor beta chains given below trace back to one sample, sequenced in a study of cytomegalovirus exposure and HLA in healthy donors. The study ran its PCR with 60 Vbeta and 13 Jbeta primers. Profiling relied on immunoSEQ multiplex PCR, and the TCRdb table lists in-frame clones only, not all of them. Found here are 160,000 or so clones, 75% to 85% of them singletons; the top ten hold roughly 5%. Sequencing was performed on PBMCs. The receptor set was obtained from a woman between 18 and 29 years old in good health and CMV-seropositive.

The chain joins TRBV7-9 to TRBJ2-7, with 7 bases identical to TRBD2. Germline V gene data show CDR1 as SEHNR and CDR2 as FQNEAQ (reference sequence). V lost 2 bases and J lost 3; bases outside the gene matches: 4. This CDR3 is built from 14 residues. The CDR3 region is CASSLQGGDYEQYF. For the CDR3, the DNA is TGTGCCAGCAGCTTACAGGGAGGGGACTACGAGCAGTACTTC.

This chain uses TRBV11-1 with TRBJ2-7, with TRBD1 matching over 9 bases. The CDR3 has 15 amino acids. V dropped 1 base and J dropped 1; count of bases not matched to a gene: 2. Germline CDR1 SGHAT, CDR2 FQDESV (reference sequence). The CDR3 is CASSLEDRGSYEQYF. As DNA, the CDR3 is TGTGCCAGCAGCTTAGAGGACAGGGGATCCTACGAGCAGTACTTC.

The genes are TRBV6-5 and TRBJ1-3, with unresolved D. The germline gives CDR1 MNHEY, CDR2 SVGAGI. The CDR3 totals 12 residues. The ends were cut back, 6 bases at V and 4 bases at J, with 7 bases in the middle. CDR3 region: CASRGGGNTIYF. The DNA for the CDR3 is TGTGCCAGCAGGGGAGGCGGAAACACCATATATTTT.

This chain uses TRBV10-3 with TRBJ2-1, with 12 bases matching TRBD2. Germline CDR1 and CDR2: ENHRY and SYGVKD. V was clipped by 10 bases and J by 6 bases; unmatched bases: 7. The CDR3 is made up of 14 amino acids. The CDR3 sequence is CATRTSGGFNEQFF. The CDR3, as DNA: TGTGCCACCCGTACTAGCGGGGGGTTCAATGAGCAGTTCTTC.

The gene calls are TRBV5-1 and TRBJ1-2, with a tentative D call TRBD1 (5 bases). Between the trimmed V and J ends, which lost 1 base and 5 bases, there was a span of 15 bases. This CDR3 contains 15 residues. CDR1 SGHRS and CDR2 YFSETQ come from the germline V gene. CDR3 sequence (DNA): TGCGCCAGCAGCTTGTCCTTACAGGAGGGTTATGGCTACACCTTC. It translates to CASSLSLQEGYGYTF. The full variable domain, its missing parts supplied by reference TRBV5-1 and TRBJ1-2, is KAGVTQTPRYLIKTRGQQVTLSCSPISGHRSVSWYQQTPGQGLQFLFEYFSETQRNKGNFPGRFSGRQFSNSRSEMNVSTLELGDSALYLCASSLSLQEGYGYTFGSGTRLTVV.

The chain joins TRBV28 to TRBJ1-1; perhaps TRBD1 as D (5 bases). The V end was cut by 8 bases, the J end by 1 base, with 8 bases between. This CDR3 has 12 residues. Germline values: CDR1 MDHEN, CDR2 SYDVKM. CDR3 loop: CASGAGNTEAFF. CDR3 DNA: TGTGCCAGCGGGGCTGGGAACACTGAAGCTTTCTTT.

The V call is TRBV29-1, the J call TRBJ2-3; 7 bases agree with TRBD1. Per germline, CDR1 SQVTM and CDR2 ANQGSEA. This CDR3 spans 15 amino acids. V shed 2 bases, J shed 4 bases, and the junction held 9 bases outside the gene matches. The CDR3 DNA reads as TGCAGCGTTGAACCCAGGGGGATTTATTCAGATACGCAGTATTTT. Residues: CSVEPRGIYSDTQYF.

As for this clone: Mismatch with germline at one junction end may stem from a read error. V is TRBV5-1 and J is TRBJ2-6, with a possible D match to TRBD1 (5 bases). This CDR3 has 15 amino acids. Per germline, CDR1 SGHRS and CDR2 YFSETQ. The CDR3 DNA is TGCGCCAGCAGCTGGAACAGCCCTGGGGCCAACGGCCTGACTTTC. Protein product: CASSWNSPGANGLTF.

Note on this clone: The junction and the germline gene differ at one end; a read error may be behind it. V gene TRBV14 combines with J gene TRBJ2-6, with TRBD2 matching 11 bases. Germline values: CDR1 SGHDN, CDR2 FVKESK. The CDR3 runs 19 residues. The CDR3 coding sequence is TGTGCCAGCAGCCAGAAGGGACTAGCGGAAAGTTCTGGGGCCAACGGCCTGACTTTC. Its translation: CASSQKGLAESSGANGLTF. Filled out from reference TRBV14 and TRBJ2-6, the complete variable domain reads EAGVTQFPSHSVIEKGQTVTLRCDPISGHDNLYWYRRVMGKEIKFLLHFVKESKQDESGMPNNRFLAERTGGTYSTLKVQPAELEDSGVYFCASSQKGLAESSGANGLTFGAGSRLTVL.

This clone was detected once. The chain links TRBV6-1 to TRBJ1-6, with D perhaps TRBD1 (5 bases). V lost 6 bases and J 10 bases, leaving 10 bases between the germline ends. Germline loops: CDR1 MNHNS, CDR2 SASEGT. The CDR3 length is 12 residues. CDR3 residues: CASRQGVSPLHF. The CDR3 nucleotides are TGTGCCAGCAGGCAGGGTGTGTCACCCCTCCACTTT.

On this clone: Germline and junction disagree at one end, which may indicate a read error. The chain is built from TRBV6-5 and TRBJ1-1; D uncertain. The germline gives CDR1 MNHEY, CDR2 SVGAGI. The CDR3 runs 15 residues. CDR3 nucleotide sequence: TGTGTCAGCAGTTATGGAGGTTACAATGGGATGAGGGCTTTCTTT. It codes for CVSSYGGYNGMRAFF.

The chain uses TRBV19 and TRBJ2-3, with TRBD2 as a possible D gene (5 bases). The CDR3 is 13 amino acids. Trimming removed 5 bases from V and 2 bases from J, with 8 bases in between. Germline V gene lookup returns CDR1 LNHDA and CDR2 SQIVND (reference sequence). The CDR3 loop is CASSPGDTDTQYF. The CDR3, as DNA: TGTGCCAGTAGTCCCGGGGACACAGATACGCAGTATTTT.

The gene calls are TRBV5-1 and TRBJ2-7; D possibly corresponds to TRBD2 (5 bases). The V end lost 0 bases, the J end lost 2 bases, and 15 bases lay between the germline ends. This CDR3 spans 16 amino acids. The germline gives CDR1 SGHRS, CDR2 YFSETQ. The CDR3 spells CASSLESRANPYEQYF. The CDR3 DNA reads TGCGCCAGCAGCTTGGAGTCGCGGGCCAATCCCTACGAGCAGTACTTC.

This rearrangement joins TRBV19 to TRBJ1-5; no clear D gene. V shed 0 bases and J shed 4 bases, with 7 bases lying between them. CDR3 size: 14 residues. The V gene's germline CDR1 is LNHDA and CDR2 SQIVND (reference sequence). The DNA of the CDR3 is TGTGCCAGTAGTATAGATATGAGGAATCAGCCCCAGCATTTT. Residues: CASSIDMRNQPQHF. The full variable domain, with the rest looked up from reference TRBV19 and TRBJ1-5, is DGGITQSPKYLFRKEGQNVTLSCEQNLNHDAMYWYRQDPGQGLRLIYYSQIVNDFQKGDIAEGYSVSREKKESFPLTVTSAQKNPTAFYLCASSIDMRNQPQHFGDGTRLSIL.

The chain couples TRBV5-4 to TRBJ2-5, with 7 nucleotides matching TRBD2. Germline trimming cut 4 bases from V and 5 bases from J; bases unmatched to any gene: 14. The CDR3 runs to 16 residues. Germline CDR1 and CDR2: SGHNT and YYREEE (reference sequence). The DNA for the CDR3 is TGTGCCAGCAGCCCCCGGACCTCGGGGGGTCTGGAGACCCAGTACTTC. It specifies CASSPRTSGGLETQYF.

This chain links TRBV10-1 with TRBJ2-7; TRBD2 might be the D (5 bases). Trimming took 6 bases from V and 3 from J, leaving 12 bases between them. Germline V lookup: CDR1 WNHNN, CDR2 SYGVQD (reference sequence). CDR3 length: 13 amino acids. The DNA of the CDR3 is TGCGCCAGCAGATACGCCGGGAACTACGAGCAGTACTTC. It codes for CASRYAGNYEQYF.

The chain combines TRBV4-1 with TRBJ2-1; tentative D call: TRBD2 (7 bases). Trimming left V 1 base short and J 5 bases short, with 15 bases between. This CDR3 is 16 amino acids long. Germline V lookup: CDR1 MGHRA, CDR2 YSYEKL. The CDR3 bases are TGCGCCAGCAGCCAAGTAGGGGGGGTCTTCGACAATGAGCAGTTCTTC. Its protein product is CASSQVGGVFDNEQFF.